This TCR beta chain was sequenced for a study of shared T cell receptors in the human thymus. Clones were sequenced by immunoSEQ multiplex PCR, and TCRdb holds only the in-frame ones, with some missing. The top ten clones hold more than 0.008% of a sample with some 700,000 clones, 70% to 90% of them seen once. The same sample was also studied in work on human thymus T cells. That work adds: The donors were infants in Finland with congenital heart defects, otherwise immunologically healthy. Apparent bias marked the V and J gene usage of thymic and blood repertoires. In unrelated individuals, thymic repertoires overlapped highly, according to related research.

The source of this sequence is a girl under three years old with a congenital heart defect. The sequenced sample was thymocytes.

The CDR3 coding sequence is TGTGCCAGCACCGGGACAGACGTGAGAACTGAAGCTTTCTTT. It codes for CASTGTDVRTEAFF. V is TRBV5-6 and J is TRBJ1-1, with 7 bases identical to TRBD1. J was trimmed by 5 bases and V by 6 bases; bases with no gene match: 10. There are 14 residues in the CDR3. The germline V gene has CDR1 SGHDT and CDR2 YYEEEE.